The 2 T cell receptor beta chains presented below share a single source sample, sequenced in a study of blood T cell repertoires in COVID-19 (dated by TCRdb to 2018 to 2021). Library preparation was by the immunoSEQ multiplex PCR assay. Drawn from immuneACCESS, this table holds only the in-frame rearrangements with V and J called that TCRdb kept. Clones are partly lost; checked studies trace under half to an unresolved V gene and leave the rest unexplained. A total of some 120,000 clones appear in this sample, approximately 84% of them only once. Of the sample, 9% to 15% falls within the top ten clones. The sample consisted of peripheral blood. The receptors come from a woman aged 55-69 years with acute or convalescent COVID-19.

The CDR3 is CASKSGNTGELFF. Here the CDR3 DNA reads TGTGCCAGTAAGTCGGGGAACACCGGGGAGCTGTTTTTT. The chain links TRBV19 to TRBJ2-2; unclear D gene. V was pared by 7 bases and J by 1 base, with 7 bases between. The CDR3 sequence is 13 residues long. Germline CDR1 LNHDA, CDR2 SQIVND (reference sequence).

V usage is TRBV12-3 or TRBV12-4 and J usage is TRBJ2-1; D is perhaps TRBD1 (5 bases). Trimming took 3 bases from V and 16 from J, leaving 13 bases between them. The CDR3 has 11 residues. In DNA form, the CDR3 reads TGTGCCAGCAGTTTCTCGGCAGGGCCCTTCTTC. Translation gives CASSFSAGPFF.